This T cell receptor (beta chain) was sequenced in a study of cytotoxic CD8 clonotypes in ibrutinib-treated CLL. Study details: IGHV unmutated about 17; relapsed/refractory approximately 10; treatment-naive more than 14.

Depth targeted 1 in 200,000 to 1 in 1 million T cells, averaging around 9.5x coverage per clonotype. Profiling relied on immunoSEQ multiplex PCR, and the TCRdb table lists in-frame clones only, not all of them. The sample consists of about 310,000 clones, around four fifths of them appearing once. Cryopreserved PBMCs supplied 2 to 2.5 micrograms of genomic DNA for TCR beta libraries. CDR3 length: 14 residues. Germline CDR1 MNHEY, CDR2 SVGAGI. Trimming left V 5 bases short and J 0 bases short, with 8 bases between. V and J are TRBV6-5 and TRBJ1-3, with no clear D. This TCR was recovered from a human donor with chronic lymphocytic leukemia. This specimen was PBMCs, taken before ibrutinib treatment. The chain's CDR3 is CASSTPASGNTIYF. The CDR3 DNA follows: TGTGCCAGCAGTACCCCCGCCTCTGGAAACACCATATATTTT.